This entry concerns a single TCR beta chain. These data belong to a study of human T cells and chemical hapten exposure. Study overall: The cohort included alopecia areata under or over 50% scalp, totalis and universalis.

Time point: pre-sensitization, week 0. As to treatment: therapeutic diphenylcyclopropenone sensitization with weekly scalp DPC. Total RNA came from unfractionated whole blood. Unique molecular identifiers were linked by the library to individual cDNA molecules. Original processing notes: The median was about 100,000 TCRs per sample, ranging roughly 23,224 to 750,000. From the RACE reads, TCRdb called clonotypes with MiXCR, one entry per CDR3 protein. The V and J calls were determined by TCRdb, not by the authors. The sample shows approximately 80,000 distinct CDR3 sequences, around 13% of them seen only once. Germline CDR1 and CDR2: LGHDT and YNNKEL (reference sequence). The germline V and J ends were trimmed by 5 bases and 0 bases, with 11 bases remaining between them. The CDR3 length is 16 residues.

The sequences come from whole blood, collected in connection with sensitization to the hapten diphenylcyclopropenone (DPC). The J gene is TRBJ2-6, the V gene TRBV3-1, with a possible D match to TRBD1 (6 bases). This sequence originates from a woman between 45 and 65 years old with alopecia areata. Some clones in this sample may be carry-over from other donors' samples. The CDR3 loop is CASSGTLSSGANVLTF. Here the CDR3 DNA reads TGTGCCAGCAGCGGGACACTGTCCTCTGGGGCCAACGTCCTGACTTTC. The variable domain in full, completed from reference TRBV3-1 and TRBJ2-6, reads DTAVSQTPKYLVTQMGNDKSIKCEQNLGHDTMYWYKQDSKKFLKIMFSYNNKELIINETVPNRFSPKSPDKAHLNLHINSLELGDSAVYFCASSGTLSSGANVLTFGAGSRLTVL.